These T cell receptor beta chains were read from a single sample in a study of vaccination effects on CD4 cells after COVID-19. The antigens for these receptors are not known. The assay was immunoSEQ multiplex PCR, and TCRdb's table has in-frame clones only and misses some. The data contain approximately 60,000 clones, just over 70% of them singletons. The sequences come from CD4+ T cells from PBMCs cultured without peptide, collected before COVID-19 vaccination. The receptors were gathered from a human donor who had a prior SARS-CoV-2 infection. Each CDR3 is given with its conserved first and last residue. Fields, in order: clone size, V gene, J gene, D gene, CDR3 protein, CDR3 DNA. D genes are given only for firm matches. Expanded clones get a size class; other rows say once, few or many, or leave the size out.

abundance: -
v_gene: TRBV29-1
j_gene: TRBJ2-1
d_gene: -
CDR3aa: CSVGRYNEQFF
CDR3nt: TGCAGCGTTGGGCGTTACAATGAGCAGTTCTTC

abundance: -
v_gene: TRBV6-5
j_gene: TRBJ2-5
d_gene: -
CDR3aa: CASSLRYSQETQYF
CDR3nt: TGTGCCAGCAGTCTAAGGTACTCCCAAGAGACCCAGTACTTC

abundance: -
v_gene: TRBV15
j_gene: TRBJ2-7
d_gene: -
CDR3aa: CATSTGDFQHEQYF
CDR3nt: TGTGCCACCAGCACAGGGGACTTCCAACACGAGCAGTACTTC

abundance: few
v_gene: TRBV7-2
j_gene: TRBJ2-7
d_gene: TRBD1
CDR3aa: CASNRDRDDYEQYF
CDR3nt: TGTGCCAGCAACCGGGACAGGGATGACTACGAGCAGTACTTC

abundance: -
v_gene: TRBV19
j_gene: TRBJ1-1
d_gene: TRBD1
CDR3aa: CASNPTGWFTEAFF
CDR3nt: TGTGCCAGTAACCCGACAGGGTGGTTCACTGAAGCTTTCTTT

abundance: -
v_gene: TRBV3-1/TRBV3-2
j_gene: TRBJ1-1
d_gene: -
CDR3aa: CASSQPGRDTEAFF
CDR3nt: TGTGCCAGCAGCCAACCAGGGAGGGACACTGAAGCTTTCTTT

abundance: -
v_gene: TRBV3-1/TRBV3-2
j_gene: TRBJ1-1
d_gene: -
CDR3aa: CASSQDRSVVNTEAFF
CDR3nt: TGTGCCAGCAGCCAAGATCGCTCTGTCGTTAACACTGAAGCTTTCTTT

abundance: -
v_gene: TRBV5-6
j_gene: TRBJ2-1
d_gene: TRBD2
CDR3aa: CAGPTRSPSGSYNEQFF
CDR3nt: TGTGCCGGACCGACCAGGTCCCCTAGCGGATCCTACAATGAGCAGTTCTTC

abundance: few
v_gene: TRBV27
j_gene: TRBJ2-7
d_gene: -
CDR3aa: CASSPQRTRREQYF
CDR3nt: TGTGCCAGCAGTCCCCAGCGGACCCGACGGGAGCAGTACTTC

abundance: once
v_gene: TRBV19
j_gene: TRBJ1-5
d_gene: -
CDR3aa: CASSSQPHGQPQHF
CDR3nt: TGTGCCAGTAGTTCCCAGCCTCATGGCCAGCCCCAGCATTTT

abundance: -
v_gene: TRBV28
j_gene: TRBJ2-1
d_gene: TRBD2
CDR3aa: CASSHGTSDNEQFF
CDR3nt: TGTGCCAGCAGTCACGGGACTAGCGACAATGAGCAGTTCTTC

abundance: -
v_gene: TRBV19
j_gene: TRBJ2-2
d_gene: -
CDR3aa: CASRPSGAWTGELFF
CDR3nt: TGTGCCAGCCGCCCCTCAGGGGCCTGGACCGGGGAGCTGTTTTTT

abundance: -
v_gene: TRBV25-1
j_gene: TRBJ2-5
d_gene: -
CDR3aa: CASSGQGRETQYF
CDR3nt: TGTGCCAGCAGTGGGCAGGGCCGGGAGACCCAGTACTTC

abundance: -
v_gene: TRBV11-3
j_gene: TRBJ2-1
d_gene: TRBD1
CDR3aa: CASSSWTGRGDNEQFF
CDR3nt: TGTGCCAGCAGCTCATGGACAGGGCGAGGTGACAATGAGCAGTTCTTC

abundance: -
v_gene: TRBV7-8
j_gene: TRBJ1-3
d_gene: -
CDR3aa: CASSSVADSGNTIYF
CDR3nt: TGTGCCAGCAGCTCCGTGGCCGACTCTGGAAACACCATATATTTT

abundance: -
v_gene: TRBV5-4
j_gene: TRBJ2-7
d_gene: TRBD2
CDR3aa: CASRGDTSGSHEQYF
CDR3nt: TGTGCCAGCAGAGGGGATACTAGCGGGAGCCACGAGCAGTACTTC

abundance: once
v_gene: TRBV11-3
j_gene: TRBJ1-1
d_gene: -
CDR3aa: CASSSGQSPEAFF
CDR3nt: TGTGCCAGCAGCTCAGGACAGTCACCGGAAGCTTTCTTT

abundance: -
v_gene: TRBV11-3
j_gene: TRBJ2-1
d_gene: TRBD2
CDR3aa: CASSLDHTSGIYNEQFF
CDR3nt: TGTGCCAGCAGCTTAGATCACACTAGCGGGATCTACAATGAGCAGTTCTTC

abundance: few
v_gene: TRBV9
j_gene: TRBJ2-7
d_gene: TRBD1
CDR3aa: CASSVAPRTGINEQYF
CDR3nt: TGTGCCAGCAGCGTAGCCCCTCGGACAGGAATCAACGAGCAGTACTTC

abundance: -
v_gene: TRBV7-9
j_gene: TRBJ2-2
d_gene: TRBD1
CDR3aa: CASSLVAGQGTGELFF
CDR3nt: TGTGCCAGCAGCTTAGTAGCAGGACAGGGGACCGGGGAGCTGTTTTTT

abundance: -
v_gene: TRBV2
j_gene: TRBJ2-5
d_gene: -
CDR3aa: CASSRDIKETQYF
CDR3nt: TGTGCCAGCAGTAGGGACATTAAAGAGACCCAGTACTTC

abundance: few
v_gene: TRBV29-1
j_gene: TRBJ1-2
d_gene: TRBD1
CDR3aa: CSVLGQGLYGYTF
CDR3nt: TGCAGCGTCCTAGGACAGGGCCTCTATGGCTACACCTTC

abundance: few
v_gene: TRBV2
j_gene: TRBJ1-5
d_gene: -
CDR3aa: CASSEGGPGDQPQHF
CDR3nt: TGTGCCAGCAGTGAAGGAGGGCCCGGGGATCAGCCCCAGCATTTT

abundance: -
v_gene: TRBV6-5
j_gene: TRBJ1-1
d_gene: -
CDR3aa: CASTVGPMNTEAFF
CDR3nt: TGTGCCAGCACTGTCGGACCCATGAACACTGAAGCTTTCTTT

abundance: -
v_gene: TRBV3-1/TRBV3-2
j_gene: TRBJ1-2
d_gene: TRBD1
CDR3aa: CASSQMTGVLGGYTF
CDR3nt: TGTGCCAGCAGCCAAATGACAGGGGTTTTAGGTGGCTACACCTTC

abundance: -
v_gene: TRBV2
j_gene: TRBJ2-7
d_gene: -
CDR3aa: CASSEVGSQYLPLLTKRYEQYF
CDR3nt: TGTGCCAGCAGTGAAGTCGGGTCCCAGTATCTACCCTTACTTACGAAACGCTACGAGCAGTACTTC

abundance: -
v_gene: TRBV5-1
j_gene: TRBJ2-2
d_gene: -
CDR3aa: CASSLPRGGGTNTGELFF
CDR3nt: TGCGCCAGCAGCTTGCCGAGGGGAGGGGGGACGAACACCGGGGAGCTGTTTTTT

abundance: -
v_gene: TRBV7-2
j_gene: TRBJ2-1
d_gene: -
CDR3aa: CASSIVWASYNEQFF
CDR3nt: TGTGCCAGCAGCATAGTTTGGGCCTCCTACAATGAGCAGTTCTTC

abundance: few
v_gene: TRBV9
j_gene: TRBJ2-2
d_gene: TRBD2
CDR3aa: CASSLTTSGNTGELFF
CDR3nt: TGTGCCAGCAGCCTGACGACTAGCGGGAACACCGGGGAGCTGTTTTTT